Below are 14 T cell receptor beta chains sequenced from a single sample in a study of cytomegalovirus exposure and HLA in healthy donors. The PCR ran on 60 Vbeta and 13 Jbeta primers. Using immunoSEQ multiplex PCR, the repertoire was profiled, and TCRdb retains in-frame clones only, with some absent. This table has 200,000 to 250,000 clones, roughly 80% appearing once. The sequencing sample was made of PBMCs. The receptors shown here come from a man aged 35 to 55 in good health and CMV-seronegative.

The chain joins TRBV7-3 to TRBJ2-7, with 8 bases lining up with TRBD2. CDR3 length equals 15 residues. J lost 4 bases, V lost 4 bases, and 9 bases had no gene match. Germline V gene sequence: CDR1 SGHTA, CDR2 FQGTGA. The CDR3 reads CASSYLAGGMYEQYF. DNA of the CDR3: TGTGCCAGCAGCTACCTAGCGGGTGGGATGTACGAGCAGTACTTC.

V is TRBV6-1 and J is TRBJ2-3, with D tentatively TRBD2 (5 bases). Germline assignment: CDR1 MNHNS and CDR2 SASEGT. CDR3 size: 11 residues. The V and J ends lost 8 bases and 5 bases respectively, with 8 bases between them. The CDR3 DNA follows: TGTGCCAGCGACGGGGTAGATACGCAGTATTTT. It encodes CASDGVDTQYF.

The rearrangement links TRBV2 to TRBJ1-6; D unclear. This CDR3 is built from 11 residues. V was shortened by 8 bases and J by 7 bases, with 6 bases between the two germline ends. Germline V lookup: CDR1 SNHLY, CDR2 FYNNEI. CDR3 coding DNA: TGTGCCAGCTCGGGAAATTCACCCCTCCACTTT. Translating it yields CASSGNSPLHF.

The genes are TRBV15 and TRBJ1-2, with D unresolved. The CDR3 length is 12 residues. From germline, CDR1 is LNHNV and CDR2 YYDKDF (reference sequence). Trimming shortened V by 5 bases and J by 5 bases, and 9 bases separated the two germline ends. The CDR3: CATSAELYGYTF. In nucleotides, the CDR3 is TGTGCCACCAGCGCCGAGTTGTATGGCTACACCTTC.

The CDR3 nucleotides are TGTGCCAGCAGCCCGCGGGGCGCGAACACTGAAGCTTTCTTT. This gives the protein CASSPRGANTEAFF. The J gene is TRBJ1-1, the V gene TRBV5-6; perhaps TRBD1 as D (5 bases). The V end was cut by 4 bases, the J end by 1 base, with 11 bases between. Germline values: CDR1 SGHDT, CDR2 YYEEEE. The CDR3 is 14 residues long. The full variable domain, with the rest looked up from reference TRBV5-6 and TRBJ1-1, is DAGVTQSPTHLIKTRGQQVTLRCSPKSGHDTVSWYQQALGQGPQFIFQYYEEEERQRGNFPDRFSGHQFPNYSSELNVNALLLGDSALYLCASSPRGANTEAFFGQGTRLTVV.

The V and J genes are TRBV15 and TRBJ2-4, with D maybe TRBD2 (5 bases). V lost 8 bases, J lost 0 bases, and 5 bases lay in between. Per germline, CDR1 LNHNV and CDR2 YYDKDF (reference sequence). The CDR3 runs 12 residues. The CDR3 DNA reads TGTGCCACCGCGGGAGCCAAAAACATTCAGTACTTC. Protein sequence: CATAGAKNIQYF.

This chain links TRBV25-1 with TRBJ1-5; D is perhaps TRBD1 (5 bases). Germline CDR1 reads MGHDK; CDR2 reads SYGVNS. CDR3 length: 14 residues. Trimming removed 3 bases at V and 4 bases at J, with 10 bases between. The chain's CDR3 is CASSERTQNQPQHF. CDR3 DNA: TGTGCCAGCAGTGAGAGGACACAGAATCAGCCCCAGCATTTT.

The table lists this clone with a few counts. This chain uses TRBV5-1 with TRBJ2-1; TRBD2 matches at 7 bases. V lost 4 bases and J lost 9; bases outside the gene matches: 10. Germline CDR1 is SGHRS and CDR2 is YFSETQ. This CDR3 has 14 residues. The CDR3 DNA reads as TGCGCCAGCAGCCCGGGAGGAAGCTATCCTGAGCAGTTCTTC. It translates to CASSPGGSYPEQFF.

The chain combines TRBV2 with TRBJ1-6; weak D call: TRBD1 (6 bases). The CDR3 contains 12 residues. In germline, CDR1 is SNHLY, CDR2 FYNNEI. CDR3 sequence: CSNQPGDSPLHF. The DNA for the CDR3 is TGTTCCAACCAGCCAGGGGATTCACCCCTCCACTTT.

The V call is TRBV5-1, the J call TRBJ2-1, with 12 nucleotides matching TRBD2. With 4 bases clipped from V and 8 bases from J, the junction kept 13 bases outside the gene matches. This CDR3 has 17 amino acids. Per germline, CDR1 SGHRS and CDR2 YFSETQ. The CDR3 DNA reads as TGCGCCAGCAGCGGAAGGACTAGCGGGGCCCTTAGGGATGAGCAGTTCTTC. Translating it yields CASSGRTSGALRDEQFF.

CDR3 sequence: CASSKGRDLTF. CDR3 DNA sequence: TGTGCCAGCAGCAAAGGTCGGGATCTCACCTTC. The rearrangement links TRBV21-1 to TRBJ1-2. TRBV21-1 is a recognized pseudogene. The CDR3 extends over 11 amino acids.

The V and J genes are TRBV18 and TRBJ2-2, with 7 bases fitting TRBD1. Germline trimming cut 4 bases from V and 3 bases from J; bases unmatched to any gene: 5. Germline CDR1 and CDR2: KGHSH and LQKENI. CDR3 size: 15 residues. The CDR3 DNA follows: TGTGCCAGCTCACTGACAGGGCTGGACACCGGGGAGCTGTTTTTT. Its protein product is CASSLTGLDTGELFF.

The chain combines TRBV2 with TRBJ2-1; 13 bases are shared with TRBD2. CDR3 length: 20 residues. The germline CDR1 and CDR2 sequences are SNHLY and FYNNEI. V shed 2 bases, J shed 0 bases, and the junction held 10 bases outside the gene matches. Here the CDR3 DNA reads TGTGCCAGCAGTGAACCCCTAGGACTAGCGGGAGTCGGCTCCTACAATGAGCAGTTCTTC. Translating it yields CASSEPLGLAGVGSYNEQFF.

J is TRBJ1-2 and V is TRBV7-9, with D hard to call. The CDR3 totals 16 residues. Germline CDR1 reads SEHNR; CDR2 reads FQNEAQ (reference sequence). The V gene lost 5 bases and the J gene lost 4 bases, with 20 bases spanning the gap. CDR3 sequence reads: CASSLPSGGDGYGYTF. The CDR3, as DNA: TGTGCCAGCAGCCTCCCCAGCGGCGGGGATGGCTATGGCTACACCTTC.